One sample yielded the 16 T cell receptor beta chains listed below, sequenced in a study of lymphopenia after photon versus proton radiotherapy. The method was immunoSEQ multiplex PCR; TCRdb's version includes in-frame clones alone and lacks a portion of them. The sample consists of approximately 21,000 clones, around 84% of them appearing once. The sample in question was peripheral blood, obtained from a patient treated with photon-based radiotherapy. These TCRs come from a man aged 60-69 years with pancreatic cancer.

V usage is TRBV29-1 and J usage is TRBJ2-1; 10 bases map to TRBD2. This CDR3 region has 13 residues. The J segment lost 11 bases and the V segment lost 4 bases, leaving 8 bases of the junction unmatched. The V gene's germline CDR1 is SQVTM and CDR2 ANQGSEA. CDR3 bases: TGCAGCGTTGTAGCGGGGGGCCGAGGTCAGCAGTTCTTC. Amino acids: CSVVAGGRGQQFF.

The V call is TRBV9, the J call TRBJ1-2; D not resolved. Trimming left V 0 bases short and J 2 bases short, with 11 bases between. Germline V gene sequence: CDR1 SGDLS, CDR2 YYNGEE. CDR3 length: 15 residues. The CDR3 sequence: CASSVAVFGNYGYTF. In DNA, the CDR3 is TGTGCCAGCAGCGTAGCAGTCTTCGGGAACTATGGCTACACCTTC.

V gene TRBV10-3 combines with J gene TRBJ1-2, with D perhaps TRBD1 (5 bases). Germline V CDR1 and CDR2: ENHRY, SYGVKD. This CDR3 is 13 amino acids long. V shed 7 bases and J shed 8 bases, with 17 bases lying between them. CDR3 sequence (DNA): TGTGCCATCAACTCCCGACAGCAAGGGGGCTACACCTTC. Protein sequence: CAINSRQQGGYTF.

The chain employs TRBV6-1 and TRBJ2-7; TRBD2 aligns across 7 bases. The junction had 3 bases not matched to a gene; V was cut back by 1 base and J by 3 bases. The length of the CDR3 is 14 residues. The germline V gene encodes CDR1 MNHNS and CDR2 SASEGT. The CDR3 region has the DNA TGTGCCAGCAGTGAAGGACGCGGGGGCTACGAGCAGTACTTC. Its protein is CASSEGRGGYEQYF.

Here the CDR3 reads CASSIVNEAFF. The DNA of the CDR3 is TGTGCCAGCTCAATCGTTAACGAAGCTTTCTTT. The rearrangement uses TRBV6-6 and TRBJ1-1; D unresolved. V lost 8 bases and J 8 bases, leaving 12 bases between the germline ends. The V gene's germline CDR1 is MNHNY and CDR2 SVGAGI (reference sequence). This CDR3 comprises 11 residues.

The chain carries TRBV11-2 and TRBJ1-4; possibly TRBD1 for D (6 bases). Germline assignment: CDR1 SGHAT and CDR2 FQNNGV. The length of the CDR3 is 13 residues. Trimming left V 4 bases short and J 5 bases short, with 8 bases between. As DNA, the CDR3 is TGTGCCAGCAGCTCTGACAGGAATGAAAAACTGTTTTTT. Its translation is CASSSDRNEKLFF.

J is TRBJ1-1 and V is TRBV4-3; unclear D gene. The CDR3 is made up of 14 amino acids. Germline lookup yields CDR1 LGHNA and CDR2 YSLEER. V gave up 0 bases and J gave up 2 bases, with 7 bases separating them. CDR3 nucleotides: TGCGCCAGCAGCCAAGAGGCATTTAACACTGAAGCTTTCTTT. It codes for CASSQEAFNTEAFF.

V is TRBV5-3 and J is TRBJ2-7; 8 nucleotides agree with TRBD1. TRBV5-3 is filed as an ORF, its function uncertain. The CDR3 runs 15 residues. With 4 bases clipped from V and 0 bases from J, the junction kept 6 bases outside the gene matches. CDR3 bases: TGTGCCAGAAGCACAGGGGGAAGGAGCTCCTACGAGCAGTACTTC. Translation gives CARSTGGRSSYEQYF.

This clone has just one count. V is TRBV30 and J is TRBJ2-1; 11 positions match TRBD2. CDR1 and CDR2 (germline): GTSNPN, SVGIG (reference sequence). V gave up 3 bases and J gave up 9 bases; unmatched junction bases: 4. This CDR3 is 13 amino acids long. Written as DNA, the CDR3 is TGTGCCTGGAGCCTAGCGGGGGGCCCTGAGCAGTTCTTC. It yields the protein CAWSLAGGPEQFF.

Here the CDR3 reads CASINPYRGRYEQYF. CDR3 nucleotides: TGTGCCAGCATCAACCCCTACAGGGGACGATACGAGCAGTACTTC. The V and J genes are TRBV7-8 and TRBJ2-7; 7 positions agree with TRBD1. From germline, CDR1 is SGHVS and CDR2 FQNEAQ. The CDR3 extends over 15 amino acids. J lost 4 bases, V lost 7 bases, and 13 bases had no gene match.

The chain is built from TRBV21-1 and TRBJ2-3; TRBD1, the D gene given by the table, was not confirmed from the DNA. TRBV21-1 is given as a pseudogene. This CDR3 spans 19 amino acids. In DNA form, the CDR3 reads TGTGCCAGCACTCACGCTACTAAAGGTGACAGGAAGAGCACAGATACGCAGTATTTT. Translation: CASTHATKGDRKSTDTQYF.

The chain combines TRBV30 with TRBJ1-1, with D possibly being TRBD1 (6 bases). Trimming cost V 7 bases and J 5 bases, with 17 bases left between them. The length of the CDR3 is 13 residues. Looked up from germline, CDR1 is GTSNPN and CDR2 is SVGIG (reference sequence). CDR3 protein: CASSRGLGTEAFF. In DNA, the CDR3 is TGTGCCTCTAGCCGGGGGCTAGGGACTGAAGCTTTCTTT. The full variable domain, its missing parts supplied by reference TRBV30 and TRBJ1-1, is SQTIHQWPATLVQPVGSPLSLECTVEGTSNPNLYWYRQAAGRGLQLLFYSVGIGQISSEVPQNLSASRPQDRQFILSSKKLLLSDSGFYLCASSRGLGTEAFFGQGTRLTVV.

This clone appeared a few times. The chain employs TRBV15 and TRBJ2-5; 10 nucleotides line up with TRBD2. Looked up from germline, CDR1 is LNHNV and CDR2 is YYDKDF (reference sequence). V was pared by 5 bases and J by 4 bases, with 7 bases of the junction left unmatched. The CDR3 covers 15 residues. CDR3 loop: CATSRSGGARETQYF. The CDR3 coding sequence is TGTGCCACCAGCCGAAGCGGGGGGGCCAGAGAGACCCAGTACTTC.

As to this clone: This CDR3 is also generated by other DNA sequences in the sample. The rearrangement uses TRBV6-1 and TRBJ1-1; D is undetermined. V was cut by 4 bases and J by 1 base, with 10 bases left in between. CDR3 length: 14 residues. CDR1 and CDR2 from the germline V gene are MNHNS and SASEGT. CDR3 in amino acids: CASSAGYSNTEAFF. The CDR3 nucleotides read TGTGCCAGCAGTGCGGGATATTCGAACACTGAAGCTTTCTTT.

The rearrangement joins TRBV30 to TRBJ2-3; tentative D call: TRBD1 (6 bases). Germline lookup yields CDR1 GTSNPN and CDR2 SVGIG (reference sequence). The length of the CDR3 is 11 residues. Trimming pared 0 bases from V and 8 bases from J, leaving 6 bases between. CDR3 DNA: TGTGCCTGGAGTGTAGGGGGTACGCAGTATTTT. It specifies CAWSVGGTQYF.

V and J are TRBV6-6 and TRBJ1-5; D unresolved. Trimming took off 3 bases at V and 0 bases at J, with 6 bases between the two ends. This CDR3 contains 14 residues. CDR1 is MNHNY and CDR2 is SVGAGI in the germline V gene (reference sequence). Here the CDR3 DNA reads TGTGCCAGCAGTTATATGGTTAGCAATCAGCCCCAGCATTTT. Amino acid sequence: CASSYMVSNQPQHF.